These 11 T cell receptor beta chains were all obtained from the same sample, sequenced in a study of blood T cell repertoires in COVID-19. Libraries were prepared by immunoSEQ multiplex PCR; TCRdb keeps only in-frame clonotypes and omits some of them. The table shows over 50,000 clones, with just under 80% occurring only once. Sequencing was performed on peripheral blood. The receptors stem from a human donor with active or convalescent COVID-19. The donor label of this sample is uncertain.

The chain links TRBV12-3 or TRBV12-4 to TRBJ2-1; TRBD1 aligns across 9 bases. Trimming took 7 bases from V and 12 from J; bases not matched to a gene: 10. This CDR3 contains 13 residues. CDR3 protein: CASNTGQGTGQFF. CDR3 coding DNA: TGTGCCAGCAACACGGGACAGGGAACAGGGCAGTTCTTC.

The chain recombines TRBV7-9 with TRBJ1-1; D gene unclear. The CDR3 extends over 16 amino acids. V lost 5 bases to trimming and J lost 0 bases, with 16 bases between them. Germline V gene sequence: CDR1 SEHNR, CDR2 FQNEAQ (reference sequence). The CDR3 DNA is TGTGCCAGCAGCCCGCCGAGGGCCGGGGTGAACACTGAAGCTTTCTTT. Its protein is CASSPPRAGVNTEAFF.

This clone was counted between two and nine times. As DNA, the CDR3 is TGTGCCAGCAGTGAGGGTTTGGACATAGCTTTCTTC. It codes for CASSEGLDIAFF. The chain combines TRBV25-1 with TRBJ2-1, with D perhaps TRBD1 (5 bases). The CDR3 is 12 amino acids. V was cut by 3 bases and J by 16 bases, with 16 bases left in between. CDR1 is MGHDK and CDR2 is SYGVNS in the germline V gene.

The V call is TRBV25-1, the J call TRBJ2-2; maybe TRBD1 (6 bases). Trimming stripped 6 bases from V and 4 bases from J, with 15 bases between. This CDR3 has 15 amino acids. Germline V lookup: CDR1 MGHDK, CDR2 SYGVNS. The CDR3 region is CASSVTGQTTGELFF. The CDR3 nucleotides read TGTGCCAGCAGCGTCACGGGACAAACCACCGGGGAGCTGTTTTTT.

The table lists this clone with a few counts. CDR3 nucleotides: TGTGCCAGCAGTGAGAGCGGGAGGGCCTCACGGAATGAGCAGTTCTTC. This codes for CASSESGRASRNEQFF. This chain connects TRBV6-1 to TRBJ2-1; 10 nucleotides match TRBD2. Trimming at V came to 3 bases and at J to 7 bases, leaving 9 bases not matched to a gene. The CDR3 contains 16 residues. Germline assignment: CDR1 MNHNS and CDR2 SASEGT.

This clone came up a few times. The J gene is TRBJ1-1, the V gene TRBV6-1; TRBD1 is a possible D gene (5 bases). Germline V CDR1 and CDR2: MNHNS, SASEGT. V was clipped by 2 bases and J by 1 base, with 14 bases between them. The CDR3 spans 16 residues. This CDR3 reads CASSEKSQGGNTEAFF. The CDR3 region has the DNA TGTGCCAGCAGTGAAAAATCCCAGGGAGGGAACACTGAAGCTTTCTTT.

This clone was picked up a small number of times. The chain joins TRBV5-4 to TRBJ1-1, with D uncertain. V lost 1 base and J 4 bases, leaving 17 bases between the germline ends. The CDR3 is made up of 16 amino acids. The germline CDR1 and CDR2 sequences are SGHNT and YYREEE (reference sequence). This CDR3 reads CASSLWGSWETTEAFF. In nucleotides, the CDR3 is TGTGCCAGCAGCTTGTGGGGTTCGTGGGAGACCACTGAAGCTTTCTTT.

The J gene is TRBJ2-7, the V gene TRBV5-6, with 7 nucleotides matching TRBD1. This CDR3 region has 15 residues. With V trimmed by 3 bases and J by 2 bases, 8 bases remained unmatched. Germline loops: CDR1 SGHDT, CDR2 YYEEEE. The CDR3 loop reads CASSSTGERTYEQYF. CDR3 nucleotide sequence: TGTGCCAGCAGCTCAACAGGGGAGAGAACCTACGAGCAGTACTTC.

The V call is TRBV11-1, the J call TRBJ2-2; 9 nucleotides line up with TRBD1. J lost 3 bases, V lost 8 bases, and 4 bases had no gene match. The CDR3 runs 14 residues. From germline, CDR1 is SGHAT and CDR2 FQDESV (reference sequence). In DNA form, the CDR3 reads TGTGCCAGCTCAACAGGGGGCTACACCGGGGAGCTGTTTTTT. The encoded protein is CASSTGGYTGELFF. Looking up the rest from reference TRBV11-1 and TRBJ2-2 gives the full variable domain: EAEVAQSPRYKITEKSQAVAFWCDPISGHATLYWYRQILGQGPELLVQFQDESVVDDSQLPKDRFSAERLKGVDSTLKIQPAELGDSAMYLCASSTGGYTGELFFGEGSRLTVL.

The V and J genes are TRBV7-2 and TRBJ1-2; 8 nucleotides line up with TRBD1. Germline loops: CDR1 SGHTA, CDR2 FQGNSA. The CDR3 runs to 14 residues. V shed 1 base, J shed 8 bases, and the junction held 6 bases outside the gene matches. DNA for the CDR3: TGTGCCAGCAGCTTAGGCCAGGGGGCGCGGGGCTACACCTTC. This sequence encodes CASSLGQGARGYTF.

This chain links TRBV19 with TRBJ2-2, with TRBD2 matching 12 bases. The CDR3 is 16 amino acids. Germline V CDR1 and CDR2: LNHDA, SQIVND (reference sequence). Unmatched junction bases numbered 5, after V lost 3 bases and J lost 6 bases. The CDR3 DNA reads as TGTGCCAGTAGTATCCAACTAGCGGGAGGCGCCGGGGAGCTGTTTTTT. This codes for CASSIQLAGGAGELFF. Drawing the rest from reference TRBV19 and TRBJ2-2, the complete variable domain is DGGITQSPKYLFRKEGQNVTLSCEQNLNHDAMYWYRQDPGQGLRLIYYSQIVNDFQKGDIAEGYSVSREKKESFPLTVTSAQKNPTAFYLCASSIQLAGGAGELFFGEGSRLTVL.